Below are 10 T cell receptor beta chains sequenced from a single sample in a study of siplizumab effects on memory and regulatory T cells. This table comes from immunoSEQ multiplex PCR, and its TCRdb copy is limited to in-frame clones, with some not included. The sample carries some 40,000 clones, 70% to 90% recorded once. Sequencing was carried out using naive CD4+ T cells sorted from blood. The receptors derive from a human donor in good health.

The genes are TRBV2 and TRBJ1-5; TRBD1 is a possible D gene (5 bases). V lost 2 bases and J lost 3, with 11 bases in between. Germline-derived CDR1 and CDR2 are SNHLY and FYNNEI. The CDR3 runs to 15 residues. Written as DNA, the CDR3 is TGTGCCAGCAGTGAATACCAGGGCCTCAATCAGCCCCAGCATTTT. It codes for CASSEYQGLNQPQHF.

The rearrangement links TRBV7-8 to TRBJ1-5; D is unclear. V gave up 2 bases and J gave up 0 bases, with 8 bases separating them. CDR1 SGHVS and CDR2 FQNEAQ come from the germline V gene. The CDR3 runs to 15 residues. This CDR3 is CASSLNARSNQPQHF. Here the CDR3 DNA reads TGTGCCAGCAGCTTAAACGCTCGTAGCAATCAGCCCCAGCATTTT.

CDR3 sequence: CASSAERDSGRADYNEQFF. The CDR3 DNA reads TGTGCCAGCAGCGCAGAGAGAGATAGCGGGAGGGCGGATTACAATGAGCAGTTCTTC. The V call is TRBV7-9, the J call TRBJ2-1, with 11 bases that match TRBD2. The V segment lost 5 bases and the J segment 4 bases; nucleotides outside the gene matches: 16. From germline, CDR1 is SEHNR and CDR2 FQNEAQ (reference sequence). This CDR3 is built from 19 residues.

The V call is TRBV5-1, the J call TRBJ2-6; TRBD1 might be the D (5 bases). Germline CDR1 SGHRS, CDR2 YFSETQ. Trimming left V 0 bases short and J 1 base short, with 5 bases between. The CDR3 contains 15 residues. Here the CDR3 reads CASSLEGSGANVLTF. DNA for the CDR3: TGCGCCAGCAGCTTGGAGGGGTCTGGGGCCAACGTCCTGACTTTC.

This chain connects TRBV27 to TRBJ2-7; D gene ambiguous. V shed 7 bases and J shed 1 base, with 2 bases lying between them. The CDR3 consists of 10 residues. Germline V CDR1 and CDR2: MNHEY, SMNVEV (reference sequence). CDR3 nucleotides: TGTGCCAGCACATCCTACGAGCAGTACTTC. Translation gives CASTSYEQYF.

This chain joins TRBV5-1 and TRBJ2-2; TRBD2 aligns across 12 bases. Germline V gene sequence: CDR1 SGHRS, CDR2 YFSETQ. The CDR3 contains 21 residues. Trimming at V came to 4 bases and at J to 6 bases, leaving 22 bases not matched to a gene. CDR3 region: CASSKLQTSGREWLAAGELFF. The CDR3 DNA reads TGCGCCAGCAGCAAACTACAGACTAGCGGGAGAGAGTGGTTGGCGGCCGGGGAGCTGTTTTTT.

In this sample, this clone turned up a few times. The V and J genes are TRBV10-1 and TRBJ2-2; 7 positions agree with TRBD2. The CDR3 runs 16 residues. Germline V lookup: CDR1 WNHNN, CDR2 SYGVQD (reference sequence). The trim removed 5 bases at V and 2 bases at J, leaving 8 bases unmatched. DNA for the CDR3: TGCGCCAGCAGTTCGGCGGGAGCGGTAAACACCGGGGAGCTGTTTTTT. Amino acid sequence: CASSSAGAVNTGELFF.

V gene TRBV2 combines with J gene TRBJ1-5; D gene ambiguous. The CDR3 runs 13 residues. Trimming removed 3 bases at V and 0 bases at J, with 3 bases between. CDR1 SNHLY and CDR2 FYNNEI come from the germline V gene. The DNA for the CDR3 is TGTGCCAGCAGTGATGATAGCAATCAGCCCCAGCATTTT. This codes for CASSDDSNQPQHF.

The chain combines TRBV5-5 with TRBJ2-2; D remains unclear. The CDR3 is 14 residues long. Per germline, CDR1 SGHKS and CDR2 YYEKEE (reference sequence). V was trimmed by 3 bases and J by 0 bases, leaving 6 bases between them. Here the CDR3 reads CASSSSSNTGELFF. The CDR3 nucleotides are TGTGCCAGCAGCTCCAGCTCGAACACCGGGGAGCTGTTTTTT.

This clone has just one count. The chain recombines TRBV5-3 with TRBJ2-2; 8 bases line up with TRBD2. TRBV5-3 is designated an ORF whose function remains uncertain. V lost 3 bases, J lost 4 bases, and 8 bases stayed unmatched. The CDR3 is 16 residues long. CDR3 DNA sequence: TGTGCCAGAAGCTCCCCCCTAAGCGGGGGCACCGGGGAGCTGTTTTTT. Translation: CARSSPLSGGTGELFF.